This T cell receptor (beta chain) was retrieved from a study of OX40 agonist ivuxolimab in advanced cancers. About the study: Hepatocellular carcinoma, melanoma, renal cell or head and neck cancer was diagnosed in the dose-escalation patients.

The protocol was immunoSEQ multiplex PCR, while the TCRdb copy is restricted to in-frame clones and leaves out a portion. The table has 86,000 or so clones, about 91% seen once. Study results and caveats: Clonal expansion from baseline to week 6 occurred in both CD4+ and CD8+ T cells. Patients who responded partially at 0.1-3.0 mg/kg showed clonal expansion ranking among the lowest. Normalized T-cell clonal expansion was also low in a subset of nonresponders.

In regard to this clone: Antigen: not known.

The V gene end was trimmed by 3 bases and the J gene end by 1 base; junction bases not matched to a gene: 3. The germline CDR1 and CDR2 sequences are SGHVS and FNYEAQ. There are 14 residues in the CDR3. J is TRBJ2-7 and V is TRBV7-6; TRBD1 aligns across 7 bases. The source of this sequence is an adult with an advanced solid tumor such as melanoma, head and neck, liver or kidney cancer. The sample was CD4+ or CD8+ T cells sorted from blood, taken in a trial of the OX40 agonist ivuxolimab. CDR3 sequence reads: CASSFPGGSYEQYF. The CDR3 nucleotides read TGTGCCAGCAGCTTTCCAGGGGGATCCTACGAGCAGTACTTC.